This TCR beta chain is from a study of beta chain features in type 1 diabetes. The overall study: The examined sorted cells totaled some 99 million across samples.

The authors sorted CD4+ naive, central memory, regulatory and stem cell-like memory cells via CD45RO/CCR7/CD25/CD127/CD95/CD27. The sample holds many counts of this clone. Its target is unknown. General study findings and limits: Patients' naive, central memory and regulatory TCRB repertoires appeared more alike than those of healthy donors. In all four CD4+ subsets, TCRB CDR3 length was significantly, moderately reduced in type 1 diabetes.

Reverse transcription of all isolated RNA meant that expressed TCRB transcripts were sequenced. Average reads for naive, central memory and regulatory T cell samples were about 3.57 million. TCRdb's copy holds only in-frame clones and misses some; the assay was immunoSEQ multiplex PCR. The sample holds about 390,000 clones; around 10% are singletons and the top ten take around 0.66%. Germline values: CDR1 SGHTA, CDR2 FQGNSA. V lost 2 bases and J 4 bases, leaving 12 bases between the germline ends. The CDR3 covers 15 residues. Sequences were obtained from central memory CD4+ T cells from blood. This TCR was recovered from a man aged 25 to 40 with type 1 diabetes. The V gene is TRBV7-2, the J gene TRBJ1-3; no firm D call. CDR3 in amino acids: CASSLSGRWGNTIYF. The DNA for the CDR3 is TGTGCCAGCAGCTTATCCGGGCGGTGGGGAAACACCATATATTTT.